A single sample gave rise to the 18 T cell receptor beta chains below, sequenced in a study of neurological immune-mediated disorders. TCRdb recomputed calls from the 5' RACE reads with MiXCR, one row per CDR3 protein. Among tens of thousands of distinct CDR3 sequences listed, 3.5% to 5% were seen once. Sequencing used PBMCs. The receptors were gathered from a man aged 50 or older with multiple sclerosis.

This clonotype was observed at least ten times. The junction differs from germline at one of its ends, possibly a read error. The V call is TRBV3-1, the J call TRBJ1-6; D remains ambiguous. The germline V gene has CDR1 LGHDT and CDR2 YNNKEL (reference sequence). This CDR3 spans 13 amino acids. The CDR3 region has the DNA TGTGCCAGCCGGACCGGCTCGAATTCACCCCTCAACTTT. Amino acids: CASRTGSNSPLNF. The full variable domain, completed using reference TRBV3-1 and TRBJ1-6, is DTAVSQTPKYLVTQMGNDKSIKCEQNLGHDTMYWYKQDSKKFLKIMFSYNNKELIINETVPNRFSPKSPDKAHLNLHINSLELGDSAVYFCASRTGSNSPLNFGNGTRLTVT.

This clonotype was counted many times. The chain has TRBV3-1 and TRBJ2-3, with a tentative D call TRBD1 (5 bases). The ends were cut back, 3 bases at V and 2 bases at J, with 9 bases in the middle. Germline loops: CDR1 LGHDT, CDR2 YNNKEL (reference sequence). This CDR3 has 14 amino acids. The CDR3 here is CASSHGQPTDTQYF. In nucleotides, the CDR3 is TGTGCCAGCAGCCACGGACAACCCACAGATACGCAGTATTTT.

This sequence joins TRBV4-2 and TRBJ2-2, with a possible D match to TRBD1 (6 bases). CDR3 length: 15 residues. Germline-derived CDR1 and CDR2 are LGHNA and YNFKEQ. Trimming took off 0 bases at V and 1 base at J, with 6 bases between the two ends. The CDR3 sequence is CASSQEGQNTGELFF. The CDR3 DNA follows: TGTGCCAGCAGCCAAGAGGGACAGAACACCGGGGAGCTGTTTTTT.

The chain links TRBV15 to TRBJ2-5, with D possibly matching TRBD2 (7 bases). Looked up from germline, CDR1 is LNHNV and CDR2 is YYDKDF (reference sequence). The length of the CDR3 is 16 residues. Trimming cost V 5 bases and J 4 bases, with 20 bases left between them. The CDR3 here is CATSEYGRGRPETQYF. CDR3 sequence (DNA): TGTGCCACCAGCGAGTATGGGCGGGGGCGACCAGAGACCCAGTACTTC.

This clonotype showed up many times. The rearrangement joins TRBV12-3 or TRBV12-4 to TRBJ1-5; possibly TRBD1 for D (6 bases). The CDR3 sequence is 15 residues long. The V end was cut by 2 bases, the J end by 0 bases, with 8 bases between. This chain's CDR3 is CASSLWGHSNQPQHF. For the CDR3, the DNA is TGTGCCAGCAGTTTATGGGGGCATAGCAATCAGCCCCAGCATTTT.

This clonotype was counted ten times or more. This chain uses TRBV10-2 with TRBJ2-2; D gene ambiguous. V lost 6 bases to trimming and J lost 7 bases, with 6 bases between them. Germline V CDR1 and CDR2: WSHSY, SAAADI. The CDR3 totals 11 residues. The CDR3 here is CASSHRGELFF. The CDR3 nucleotides read TGCGCCAGCAGCCACCGCGGGGAGCTGTTTTTT.

This clonotype was counted ten times or more. V gene TRBV6-1 combines with J gene TRBJ2-7; TRBD2 might be the D (7 bases). Trimming took off 7 bases at V and 5 bases at J, with 15 bases between the two ends. The CDR3 runs to 13 residues. The V gene's germline CDR1 is MNHNS and CDR2 SASEGT. The CDR3 DNA reads TGTGCCAGCATCGCACGGGGGGCCCACGAGCAGTACTTC. This gives the protein CASIARGAHEQYF.

This clonotype was picked up many times. The chain has TRBV5-1 and TRBJ2-3, with TRBD2 identical over 14 bases. Trimming took 0 bases from V and 6 from J; bases not matched to a gene: 3. CDR1 SGHRS and CDR2 YFSETQ come from the germline V gene. CDR3 length: 16 residues. CDR3 amino acids: CASSLGTSGGIDTQYF. The CDR3 DNA reads TGCGCCAGCAGCTTGGGGACTAGCGGGGGGATTGATACGCAGTATTTT.

This clonotype occurred many times. The rearrangement uses TRBV7-9 and TRBJ1-1; TRBD1 matches 11 bases. Looked up from germline, CDR1 is SEHNR and CDR2 is FQNEAQ (reference sequence). J was trimmed by 1 base and V by 4 bases; bases with no gene match: 5. The CDR3 sequence is 16 residues long. The CDR3 DNA sequence: TGTGCCAGCAGCTCCCCCGGGACAGGGGGGAACACTGAAGCTTTCTTT. Translation: CASSSPGTGGNTEAFF.

Comment on this clonotype: A read error may explain this, as a much larger clone is one base away. The rearrangement links TRBV3-1 to TRBJ1-4; D is perhaps TRBD1 (5 bases). The length of the CDR3 is 13 residues. In germline, CDR1 is LGHDT, CDR2 YNNKEL (reference sequence). The CDR3 DNA reads as TGTACCACCTCAGGGTTCACTAATGAAAAACTGTTTTTT. Translation gives CTTSGFTNEKLFF.

In this sample, this clonotype turned up many times. The V and J genes are TRBV9 and TRBJ1-2; 7 bases line up with TRBD1. This CDR3 contains 14 residues. With 4 bases clipped from V and 6 bases from J, the junction kept 9 bases outside the gene matches. The germline V gene has CDR1 SGDLS and CDR2 YYNGEE. The CDR3: CASSSLGRGHGYTF. The CDR3 DNA reads as TGTGCCAGCAGCTCCTTGGGGAGGGGGCATGGCTACACCTTC.

V and J are TRBV7-2 and TRBJ1-4, with TRBD1 matching over 11 bases. V lost 5 bases, J lost 6 bases, and 2 bases stayed unmatched. This CDR3 comprises 14 residues. Germline values: CDR1 SGHTA, CDR2 FQGNSA. CDR3 bases: TGTGCCAGCAGCCAGGACAGGGGGCATGAAAAACTGTTTTTT. It specifies CASSQDRGHEKLFF.

The chain recombines TRBV20-1 with TRBJ2-5; TRBD2 matches at 10 bases. The J segment lost 5 bases and the V segment lost 0 bases, leaving 6 bases of the junction unmatched. This CDR3 spans 15 amino acids. Germline V gene data show CDR1 as DFQATT and CDR2 as SNEGSKA (reference sequence). CDR3 sequence: CSAREAGGLEETQYF. DNA for the CDR3: TGCAGTGCTAGAGAAGCGGGGGGGCTAGAGGAGACCCAGTACTTC.

This clonotype was seen ten or more times. The junction departs from germline at one end; a sequencing error may be responsible. The gene calls are TRBV25-1 and TRBJ1-6; D unresolved. CDR3 length: 16 amino acids. Germline lookup yields CDR1 MGHDK and CDR2 SYGVNS. This CDR3 reads CASSATGSSYNSPLNF. In nucleotides, the CDR3 is TGTGCCAGCAGTGCAACGGGGAGCTCCTATAATTCACCCCTCAACTTT.

This clonotype was recorded at least ten times. The chain combines TRBV29-1 with TRBJ2-1, with 11 bases that match TRBD2. The V gene's germline CDR1 is SQVTM and CDR2 ANQGSEA. V shed 7 bases and J 13 bases; nucleotides not matched to a gene: 12. The CDR3 has 13 amino acids. The CDR3 region is CSGAGTSGLRQFF. DNA of the CDR3: TGCAGCGGGGCCGGGACTAGCGGCCTCAGACAGTTCTTC.

This clonotype was recorded a few times. This chain links TRBV14 with TRBJ1-1, with TRBD1 as a possible D gene (6 bases). The CDR3 is made up of 15 amino acids. Germline assignment: CDR1 SGHDN and CDR2 FVKESK. Trimming removed 1 base from V and 6 bases from J, with 15 bases in between. CDR3 coding DNA: TGTGCCAGCAGCCAAGTCGGGGGGCGCGGCGCTGAAGCTTTCTTT. Residues: CASSQVGGRGAEAFF. Based on the CDR3 plus reference TRBV14 and TRBJ1-1, the full variable domain is EAGVTQFPSHSVIEKGQTVTLRCDPISGHDNLYWYRRVMGKEIKFLLHFVKESKQDESGMPNNRFLAERTGGTYSTLKVQPAELEDSGVYFCASSQVGGRGAEAFFGQGTRLTVV.

In regard to this clonotype: Compared with germline, one end of the junction differs, possibly owing to a read error. The chain combines TRBV4-1 with TRBJ1-6; D unresolved. Per germline, CDR1 MGHRA and CDR2 YSYEKL. The CDR3 covers 12 residues. The CDR3 bases are TGCACCAGCAGCCAAGAAGGATCACCCCTCCACTTT. Its protein product is CTSSQEGSPLHF.

This clonotype was counted many times. The rearrangement uses TRBV10-3 and TRBJ2-3, with D possibly TRBD2 on 6 matching bases. Trimming stripped 1 base from V and 1 base from J, with 15 bases between. CDR3 length: 17 residues. The germline V gene has CDR1 ENHRY and CDR2 SYGVKD. CDR3 nucleotide sequence: TGTGCCATCAGTGAGTTAAGAGCGGGTGGCGGCACAGATACGCAGTATTTT. Translation gives CAISELRAGGGTDTQYF.